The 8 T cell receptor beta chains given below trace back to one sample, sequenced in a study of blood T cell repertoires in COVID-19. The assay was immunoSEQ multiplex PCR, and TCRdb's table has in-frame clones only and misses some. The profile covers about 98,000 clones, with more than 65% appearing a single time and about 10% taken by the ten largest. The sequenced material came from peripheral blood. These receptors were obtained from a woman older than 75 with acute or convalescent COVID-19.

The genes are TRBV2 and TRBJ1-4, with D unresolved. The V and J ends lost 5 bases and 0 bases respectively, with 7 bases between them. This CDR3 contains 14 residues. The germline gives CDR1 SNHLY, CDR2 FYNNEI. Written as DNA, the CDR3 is TGTGCCAGCAGTCCTAGCTCAACTAATGAAAAACTGTTTTTT. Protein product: CASSPSSTNEKLFF.

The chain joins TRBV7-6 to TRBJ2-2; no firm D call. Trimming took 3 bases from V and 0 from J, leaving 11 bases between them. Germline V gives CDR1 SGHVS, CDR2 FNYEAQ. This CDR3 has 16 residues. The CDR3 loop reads CASSLTAQSNTGELFF. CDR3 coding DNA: TGTGCCAGCAGCTTGACTGCTCAGTCGAACACCGGGGAGCTGTTTTTT.

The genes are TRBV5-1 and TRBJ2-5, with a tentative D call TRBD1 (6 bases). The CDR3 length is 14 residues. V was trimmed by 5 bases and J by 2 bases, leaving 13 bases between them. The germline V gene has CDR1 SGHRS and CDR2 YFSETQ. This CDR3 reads CASRGTLGQETQYF. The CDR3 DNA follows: TGCGCCAGCAGGGGGACACTAGGACAAGAGACCCAGTACTTC.

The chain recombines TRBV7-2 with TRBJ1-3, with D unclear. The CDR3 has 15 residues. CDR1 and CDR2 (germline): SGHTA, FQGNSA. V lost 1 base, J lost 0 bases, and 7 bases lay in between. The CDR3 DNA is TGTGCCAGCAGCTTAGTGTTCGGCTCTGGAAACACCATATATTTT. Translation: CASSLVFGSGNTIYF.

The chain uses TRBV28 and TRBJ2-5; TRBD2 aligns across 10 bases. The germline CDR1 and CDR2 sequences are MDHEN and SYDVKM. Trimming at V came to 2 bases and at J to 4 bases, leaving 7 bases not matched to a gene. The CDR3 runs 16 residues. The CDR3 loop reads CASSLGALAGVETQYF. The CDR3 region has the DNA TGTGCCAGCAGTTTAGGCGCTCTAGCGGGGGTAGAGACCCAGTACTTC.

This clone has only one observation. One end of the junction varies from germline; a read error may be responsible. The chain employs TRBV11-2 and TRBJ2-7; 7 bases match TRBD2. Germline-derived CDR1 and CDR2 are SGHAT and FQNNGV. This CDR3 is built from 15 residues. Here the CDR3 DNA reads TGTGCCAGCACCACTTTGGGGGGGGTAGGCCTACGAGGGGACTTC. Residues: CASTTLGGVGLRGDF.

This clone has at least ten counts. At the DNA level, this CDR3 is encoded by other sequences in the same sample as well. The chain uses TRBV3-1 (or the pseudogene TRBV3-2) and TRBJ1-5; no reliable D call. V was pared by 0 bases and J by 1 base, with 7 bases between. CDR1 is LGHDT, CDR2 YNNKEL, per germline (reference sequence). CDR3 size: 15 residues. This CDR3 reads CASSQDSGSNQPQHF. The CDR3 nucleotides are TGTGCCAGCAGCCAAGATTCCGGGAGCAATCAGCCCCAGCATTTT.

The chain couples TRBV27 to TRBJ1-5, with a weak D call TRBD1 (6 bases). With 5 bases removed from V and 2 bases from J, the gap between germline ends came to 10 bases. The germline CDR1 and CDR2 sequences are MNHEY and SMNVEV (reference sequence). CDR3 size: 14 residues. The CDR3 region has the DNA TGTGCCAGCAGTCGGGGGGCAGGCAATCAGCCCCAGCATTTT. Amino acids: CASSRGAGNQPQHF.